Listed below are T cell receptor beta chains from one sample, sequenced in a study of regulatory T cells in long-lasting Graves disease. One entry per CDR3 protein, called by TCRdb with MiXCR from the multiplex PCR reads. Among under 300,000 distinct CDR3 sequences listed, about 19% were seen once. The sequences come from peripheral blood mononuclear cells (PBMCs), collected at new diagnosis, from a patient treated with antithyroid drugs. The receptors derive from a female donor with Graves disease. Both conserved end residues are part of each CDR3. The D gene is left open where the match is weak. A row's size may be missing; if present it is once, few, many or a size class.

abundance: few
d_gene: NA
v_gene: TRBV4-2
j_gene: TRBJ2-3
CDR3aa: CASSQWTADTDTQYF
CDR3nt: TGTGCCAGCAGCCAATGGACAGCGGACACAGATACGCAGTATTTT

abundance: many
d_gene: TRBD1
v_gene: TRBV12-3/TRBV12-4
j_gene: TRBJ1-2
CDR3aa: CASTWTGGMDGYTF
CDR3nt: TGTGCCAGCACCTGGACAGGGGGCATGGATGGCTACACCTTC

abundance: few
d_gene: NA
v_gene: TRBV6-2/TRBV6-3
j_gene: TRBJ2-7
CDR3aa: CASTSRVYEQYF
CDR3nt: TGTGCCAGCACCTCCAGGGTTTACGAGCAGTACTTC

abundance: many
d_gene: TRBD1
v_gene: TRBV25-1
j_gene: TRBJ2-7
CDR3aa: CASEQTGTGDYEQYF
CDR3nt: TGTGCCAGCGAACAGACTGGGACAGGGGACTACGAGCAGTACTTC

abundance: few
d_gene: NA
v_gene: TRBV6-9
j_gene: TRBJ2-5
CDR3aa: CASSYLHSPRETQYF
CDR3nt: TGTGCCAGCAGTTACTTGCATTCCCCTCGGGAGACCCAGTACTTC

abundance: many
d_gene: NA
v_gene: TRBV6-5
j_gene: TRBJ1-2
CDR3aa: CASSYSGYGYTF
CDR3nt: TGTGCCAGCAGTTACTCCGGCTATGGCTACACCTTC

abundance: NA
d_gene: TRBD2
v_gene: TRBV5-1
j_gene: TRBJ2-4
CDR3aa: CASSFLAGSDIQYF
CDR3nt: TGCGCCAGCAGCTTCCTAGCGGGATCTGACATTCAGTACTTC

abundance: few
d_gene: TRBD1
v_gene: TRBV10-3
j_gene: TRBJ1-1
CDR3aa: CAISERQGANTEAFF
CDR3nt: TGTGCCATCAGTGAGCGACAGGGGGCGAACACTGAAGCTTTCTTT

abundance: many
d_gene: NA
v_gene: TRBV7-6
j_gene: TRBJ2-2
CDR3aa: CASSLRFGGDDTGELFF
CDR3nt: TGTGCCAGCAGCCTCCGTTTTGGGGGCGATGACACCGGGGAGCTGTTTTTT

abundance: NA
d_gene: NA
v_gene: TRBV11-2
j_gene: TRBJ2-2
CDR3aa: CASSLSNLGTGELFF
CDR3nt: TGTGCCAGCAGCTTATCTAACCTGGGGACCGGGGAGCTGTTTTTT

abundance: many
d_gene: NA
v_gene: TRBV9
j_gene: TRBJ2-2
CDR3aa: CASSRDTYTGELFF
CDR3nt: TGTGCCAGCAGCCGGGACACCTACACCGGGGAGCTGTTTTTT

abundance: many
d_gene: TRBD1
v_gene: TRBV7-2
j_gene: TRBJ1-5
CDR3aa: CASSRMGWGDRSSNQPQHF
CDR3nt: TGTGCCAGCAGCCGCATGGGATGGGGGGACAGAAGTAGCAATCAGCCCCAGCATTTT

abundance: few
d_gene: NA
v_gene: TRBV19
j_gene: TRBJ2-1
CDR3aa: CASPTDLMQFF
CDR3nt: TGTGCCAGTCCTACGGACCTAATGCAGTTCTTC

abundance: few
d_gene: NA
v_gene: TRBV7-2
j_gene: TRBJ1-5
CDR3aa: CASSSVGQPQHF
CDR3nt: TGTGCCAGCAGCTCCGTTGGTCAGCCCCAGCATTTT

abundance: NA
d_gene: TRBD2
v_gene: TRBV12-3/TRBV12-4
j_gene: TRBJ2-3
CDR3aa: CASSARSGREGTDTQYF
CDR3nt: TGTGCCAGCAGTGCCCGTAGCGGGAGAGAGGGAACAGATACGCAGTATTTT

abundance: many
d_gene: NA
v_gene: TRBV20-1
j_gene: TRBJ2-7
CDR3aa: CSAIETRSDEQYF
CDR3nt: TGCAGTGCTATTGAGACTAGGTCGGACGAGCAGTACTTC

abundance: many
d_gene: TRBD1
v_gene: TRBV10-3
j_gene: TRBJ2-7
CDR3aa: CAISVTDRGSYEQYF
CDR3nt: TGTGCCATCAGTGTAACGGACAGGGGGTCCTACGAGCAGTACTTC

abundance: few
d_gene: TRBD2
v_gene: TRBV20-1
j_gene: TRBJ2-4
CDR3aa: CSARDSGGLNIQYF
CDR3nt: TGCAGTGCTAGAGATAGCGGGGGGTTGAACATTCAGTACTTC

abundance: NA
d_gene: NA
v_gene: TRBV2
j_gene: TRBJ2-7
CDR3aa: CASIEGDDFYEQYF
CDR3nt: TGTGCCAGCATCGAGGGGGATGACTTCTACGAGCAGTACTTC

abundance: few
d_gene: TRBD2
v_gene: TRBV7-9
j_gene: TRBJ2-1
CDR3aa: CASSTSGTSLDEQFF
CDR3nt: TGTGCCAGCAGCACTTCCGGGACTAGTCTCGATGAGCAGTTCTTC

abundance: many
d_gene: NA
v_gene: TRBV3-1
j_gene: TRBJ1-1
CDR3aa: CASSQVARARTEAFF
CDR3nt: TGTGCCAGCAGCCAAGTGGCCAGGGCGCGGACTGAAGCTTTCTTT

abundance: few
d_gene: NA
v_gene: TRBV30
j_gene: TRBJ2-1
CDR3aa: CAWSPPMADEQFF
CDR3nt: TGTGCCTGGAGTCCCCCTATGGCGGATGAGCAGTTCTTC

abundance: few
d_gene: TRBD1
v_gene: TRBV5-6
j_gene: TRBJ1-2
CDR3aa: CASSLTGRNPFYGYTF
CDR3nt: TGTGCCAGCAGCCTGACAGGGAGGAACCCCTTCTATGGCTACACCTTC

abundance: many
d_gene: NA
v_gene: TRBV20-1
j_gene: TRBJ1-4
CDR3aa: CSARAAAVTNEKLFF
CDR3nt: TGCAGTGCTAGAGCCGCGGCCGTAACTAATGAAAAACTGTTTTTT

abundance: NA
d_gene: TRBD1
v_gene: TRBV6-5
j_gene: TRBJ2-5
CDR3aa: CASSYGTALEAQYF
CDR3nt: TGTGCCAGCAGTTACGGGACAGCGTTGGAGGCCCAGTACTTC

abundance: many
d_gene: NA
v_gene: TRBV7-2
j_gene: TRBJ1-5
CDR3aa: CASSRDPYSNQPQHF
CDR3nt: TGTGCCAGCAGCCGGGACCCCTATAGCAATCAGCCCCAGCATTTT

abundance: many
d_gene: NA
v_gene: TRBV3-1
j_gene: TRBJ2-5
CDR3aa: CASSHEDLRGLETQYF
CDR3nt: TGTGCCAGCAGCCACGAGGACCTTAGGGGCCTAGAGACCCAGTACTTC

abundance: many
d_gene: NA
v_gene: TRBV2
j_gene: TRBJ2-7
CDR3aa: CASSHTDFHEQYF
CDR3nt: TGTGCCAGCAGCCACACGGACTTCCACGAGCAGTACTTC

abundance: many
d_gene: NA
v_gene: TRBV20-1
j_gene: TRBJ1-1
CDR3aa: CSARVVPTEAFF
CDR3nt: TGCAGTGCTAGAGTTGTCCCCACTGAAGCTTTCTTT